The sequence of this T cell receptor beta chain was determined in a study of cytomegalovirus exposure and HLA in healthy donors. Vbeta (60) and Jbeta (13) primers were used in the PCR. Here immunoSEQ multiplex PCR was the method, and the copy in TCRdb shows in-frame clones only, minus some. The sample shows about 160,000 clones, around 84% of them seen only once. Study-wide results and limits: Clonal expansion was found to be greater in HLA-associated TCR beta chains than in equally common others in a later analysis. In an earlier analysis, productive rearrangement rates for most beta V segments clustered near 87% or 30%. Analysis performed later found roughly 17,000 TCR beta sequences associated with HLA alleles at 0.05 false discovery rate. Roughly uniform sequencing depth across donors was assumed, possibly incorrectly.

Notes on this clone: What it binds is unknown.

CDR1 and CDR2 (germline): SGDLS, YYNGEE. The CDR3 is made up of 16 amino acids. V lost 0 bases and J 4 bases, leaving 14 bases between the germline ends. The source of this sequence is a man between 18 and 35 years old in good health and CMV-seronegative. This chain joins TRBV9 and TRBJ1-3; TRBD1 might be the D (5 bases). Specimen: PBMCs. The CDR3 bases are TGTGCCAGCAGCGTAGCTCTAGGACACGGAGGAAACACCATATATTTT. Residues: CASSVALGHGGNTIYF.